The TCR beta chain under discussion was sequenced for a study of T-cell memory formation after mild COVID-19. About the study: Clusters were largely donor specific.

Study results and caveats: Shrinking CD4+ clones were chiefly CM and EM; CD8+ ones were chiefly EMRA. Some responding clones appeared in pre-infection memory, suggesting cross-reactive memory joined.

Comments on this clonotype: Its specificity is unknown.

A 5'RACE reaction primed in the constant segment made cDNA libraries of TCR alpha and TCR beta, and these carried sample barcodes and UMIs. TCRdb itself ran the 5' RACE reads through MiXCR, one entry per CDR3 protein. This sample has a few hundred thousand distinct CDR3 sequences; 20% to 25% occur once, and the top ten carry around 12%. This receptor was identified in an adult woman who had mild COVID-19 (a few samples of this study predate the infection). Cell type and time point are not known. The sample comprised PBMCs or a T cell subset sorted from them (not recorded which).

CDR3 in DNA: TGCGCCAGCAGCCTAGGACTAGCGGGGGGAGGAACAGATACGCAGTATTTT. This codes for CASSLGLAGGGTDTQYF. The V gene is TRBV4-1, the J gene TRBJ2-3, with TRBD2 matching over 14 bases. The germline CDR1 and CDR2 sequences are MGHRA and YSYEKL. V lost 4 bases to trimming and J lost 3 bases; unmatched junction nucleotides: 6. The CDR3 runs to 17 residues.